This T cell receptor (beta chain) was obtained from a study of monozygotic twins with inflammatory bowel disease. In the case of this clonotype: Its antigen is as yet unknown.

TCRdb reprocessed the 5' RACE reads and reports one entry per CDR3 protein, with no DNA. The sample has fewer than 550,000 distinct CDR3 sequences; the top ten hold 2% to 2.5%. The CDR3 loop spans 15 amino acids. The V gene's germline CDR1 is SGHAT and CDR2 FQNNGV. Study-wide results and limits: Researchers were unable to tell different T cell subtypes apart.

The sequence derives from a human donor with ulcerative colitis or Crohn's disease, or a healthy co-twin of an affected twin (not recorded which). The material sequenced was blood. V and J are TRBV11-2 and TRBJ2-5; as DNA is missing, the TRBD2 call by TCRdb cannot be tested. CDR3 region: CASSFTSGGEETQYF.